Listed below are T cell receptor beta chains from one sample, sequenced in a study of T cell responses to AZD1222 COVID-19 vaccine. Measured with immunoSEQ multiplex PCR; TCRdb has only the in-frame clones, and not every one. Here the sample spans 180,000 or so clones, 85% to 95% being singletons. The specimen comprised peripheral blood, sampled on day 0 of AZD1222 vaccination. The receptors come from an adult in good health. The CDR3 runs from the conserved cysteine through the conserved F or W. Each record gives: V gene, CDR3 protein.

TRBV21-1 | CASSKGELGQGTFF
TRBV7-8 | CASSLGLAGSGYGYTF
TRBV6-6 | CASRPFTGYEQYF
TRBV2 | CASSDGGAPLHF
TRBV11-2 | CASSSGPGDSYEQYF
TRBV7-7 | CASTGLGNTGELFF
TRBV2 | CASRPGSYEQYF
TRBV5-1 | CASSPSGSGYNEQFF
TRBV18 | CASSLGQQYGYTF
TRBV30 | CAWSVQGANYGYTF
TRBV3-1/TRBV3-2 | CASSQDVPRLNTEAFF
TRBV2 | CASTTVGTGRDEQYF
TRBV5-1 | CASSLSSGRPVPYEQYF
TRBV3-1/TRBV3-2 | CASSPGSPNYGYTF
TRBV3-1/TRBV3-2 | CASSQASPGALPYEQYF
TRBV5-8 | CASSLNPGVVSGANQPQHF
TRBV24-1 | CATSDSGDTEAFF
TRBV18 | CASSPVGTEKGEQYF
TRBV5-4 | CASSLTGQTTDTQYF
TRBV7-9 | CASRSLGTAGNDEQYF
TRBV11-2 | CASSPQSSGGSGNTIYF
TRBV15 | CATSREPGPFYNEQFF
TRBV6-5 | CASRLSGSNEQFF
TRBV3-1/TRBV3-2 | CASSQAGRRTDTQYF
TRBV29-1 | CSVDGGSVNEQYF
TRBV5-1 | CASSVGTSANTGELFF
TRBV2 | CASSSVGVKNIQYF
TRBV1 | CTSSQDIRVGYGYTF
TRBV5-1 | CASSSGDEQFF
TRBV18 | CASRGQQNTEAFF
TRBV9 | CASSPKPLAGQETQYF
TRBV18 | CASSPRQGSHETQYF
TRBV2 | CASSERLAGGEDTQYF
TRBV7-6 | CASSLDSVSSPLHF
TRBV19 | CASSIRLSSSYNEQFF
TRBV30 | CAWSLGTGGSPLHF
TRBV7-9 | CASSASGPPYEQYF
TRBV30 | CAWRLSGGLGEAFF
TRBV5-1 | CASSLEWNGGLFF
TRBV18 | CASSPPNGRLAEQYF
TRBV27 | CASSSLPRESNYGYTF
TRBV6-5 | CAITTSLGSPDTQYF
TRBV3-1/TRBV3-2 | CASKPGAGEKLFF
TRBV9 | CASSVGGGVGETQYF
TRBV29-1 | CSAGPGQGESNYGYTF
TRBV6-5 | CASSPRGSVSDTQYF
TRBV2 | CASSELGQGATGELFF
TRBV7-9 | CASSLAGLDGEAFF
TRBV12-5 | CASGLVGNYNSPLHF
TRBV12-3/TRBV12-4 | CASSTVLEQFF
TRBV2 | CASSVGALPNSNQPQHF
TRBV12-3/TRBV12-4 | CASTPTGANVLTF
TRBV15 | CATSRGAGAGYEQYF
TRBV3-1/TRBV3-2 | CASRPTSGPYNEQFF
TRBV2 | CASSQGQANTEAFF
TRBV19 | CASTRDRGAGYTF
TRBV20-1 | CSAAQEYGYTF
TRBV30 | CAWSPLLYGYTF
TRBV5-1 | CASSLGGVSPYEQYF
TRBV2 | CASSKGALGTEAFF